The clone carrying this T cell receptor (beta chain) was detected ten times or more. The authors deemed Graves' hyperthyroidism stable absent ophthalmopathy progression within 18 months. Amplified TCR beta CDR3 regions came from RNA transcripts. The study used the HTBI primer set for a first-round RT-PCR of the TCR CDR3. TCRdb reanalysed the multiplex PCR reads using MiXCR and keeps one entry per CDR3 protein. The profile shows about 560,000 distinct CDR3 sequences, over 15% of them singletons. The junction had 6 bases not matched to a gene; V was cut back by 1 base and J by 7 bases. In germline, CDR1 is SGHAT, CDR2 FQDESV (reference sequence). This CDR3 region has 15 residues. The data originate from a study of T cells in Graves' hyperthyroidism and ophthalmopathy.

The TCR sequence derives from a woman between 18 and 29 years old with Graves' hyperthyroidism. The V and J genes are TRBV11-1 and TRBJ2-5, with 10 bases fitting TRBD2. Source material: blood. The CDR3 here is CASSLVASGSMTQYF. In nucleotides, the CDR3 is TGTGCCAGCAGCTTAGTAGCTAGCGGGAGCATGACCCAGTACTTC.